This T cell receptor beta chain was found in a study of neurological immune-mediated disorders. This clonotype showed up many times. As yet, its antigen is unknown. Regarding the study as a whole: Levels of TCR clonal expansion peaked in HTLV-1-associated myelopathy and reached their lowest in multiple sclerosis, under those of healthy controls. When repertoires were grouped phylogenetically, those of 18 of 34 multiple sclerosis patients fell into one related-CDR3 cluster, a possible signature.

cDNA was made by 5'RACE with 10-nucleotide random UMIs. TCRdb reprocessed the 5' RACE reads with MiXCR, giving one entry per CDR3 protein. The top ten hold 3% to 4% of the sample, which has some 57,000 distinct CDR3 sequences, approximately 4.6% seen once. CDR1 MRHNA and CDR2 SNTAGT come from the germline V gene. After removal of 0 bases from V and 14 bases from J, the junction contained 8 bases not matched to a gene. This CDR3 is built from 13 residues. V is TRBV6-4 and J is TRBJ2-3, with 7 bases identical to TRBD2. The sample consisted of PBMCs. The clonotype originates from a woman in her forties or fifties with multiple sclerosis. CDR3: CASSDSAGGSWYF. The DNA of the CDR3 is TGTGCCAGCAGTGACTCTGCCGGGGGGAGTTGGTATTTT.